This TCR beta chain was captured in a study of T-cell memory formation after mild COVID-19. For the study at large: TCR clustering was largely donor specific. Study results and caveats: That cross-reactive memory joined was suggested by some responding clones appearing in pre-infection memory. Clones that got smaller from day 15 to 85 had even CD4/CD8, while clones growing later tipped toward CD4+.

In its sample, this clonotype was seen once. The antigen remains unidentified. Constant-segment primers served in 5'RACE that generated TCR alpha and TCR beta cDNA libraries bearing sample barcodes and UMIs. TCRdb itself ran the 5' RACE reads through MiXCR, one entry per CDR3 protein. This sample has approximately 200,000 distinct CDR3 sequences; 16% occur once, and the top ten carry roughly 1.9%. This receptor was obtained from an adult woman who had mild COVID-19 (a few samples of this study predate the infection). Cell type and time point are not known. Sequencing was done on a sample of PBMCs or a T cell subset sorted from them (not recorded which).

The CDR3 DNA reads as TGTGCCAGCAGCGGTCGGACTATTTCGAACAATGAGCAGTTCTTC. This sequence encodes CASSGRTISNNEQFF. The chain recombines TRBV7-8 with TRBJ2-1, with a possible D match to TRBD2 (6 bases). Trimming stripped 5 bases from V and 5 bases from J, with 16 bases between. The CDR3 covers 15 residues. Per germline, CDR1 SGHVS and CDR2 FQNEAQ.